These 15 T cell receptor beta chains were all obtained from the same sample, sequenced in a study of T cells in Graves' hyperthyroidism and ophthalmopathy. Amplification yielded TCR beta CDR3 regions, with RNA transcripts as the source. A first-round RT-PCR of the TCR CDR3 used the HTBI primer set. One entry per CDR3 protein, called by TCRdb with MiXCR from the multiplex PCR reads. The repertoire holds 550,000 to 700,000 distinct CDR3 sequences, about 45% seen once, with roughly 20% in the top ten. Sequences were obtained from peripheral blood or thyroid tissue (not recorded which). These TCRs come from an adult woman with Graves' disease, either hyperthyroidism or ophthalmopathy (not recorded which).

Details on this clonotype: One end of the junction fails to match germline, which may point to a read error. The V and J genes are TRBV7-3 and TRBJ1-1; D perhaps matches TRBD1 (5 bases). From germline, CDR1 is SGHTA and CDR2 FQGTGA. This CDR3 spans 15 amino acids. The CDR3 region is CASSRGASGNTEAFF. The DNA of the CDR3 is TGCGCCAGCAGCCGAGGGGCTAGCGGGAACACTGAAGCTTTCTTT.

This chain uses TRBV20-1 with TRBJ2-5; possibly TRBD1 or TRBD2 for D (5 bases each). This CDR3 is 13 amino acids long. Trimming shortened V by 8 bases and J by 6 bases, and 19 bases separated the two germline ends. Per the germline V gene, CDR1 is DFQATT and CDR2 is SNEGSKA (reference sequence). In nucleotides, the CDR3 is TGCAGTCAATTAGCCCGGGGCAGAAAGACCCAGTACTTC. Translated, it gives CSQLARGRKTQYF.

This clonotype was counted a few times. The junction and the germline gene differ at one end; a read error may be behind it. The chain carries TRBV10-3 and TRBJ2-7; 9 bases map to TRBD2. Germline-derived CDR1 and CDR2 are ENHRY and SYGVKD. The CDR3 sequence is 15 residues long. In DNA form, the CDR3 reads TGTGCCATCAGTGACATAGCGGGGGCTTCTGGGGAGCTGTACTTC. This gives the protein CAISDIAGASGELYF.

In its sample, this clonotype was seen many times. V usage is TRBV4-1 and J usage is TRBJ2-7; no clear D. CDR3 length: 13 amino acids. From germline, CDR1 is MGHRA and CDR2 YSYEKL. Trimming removed 3 bases from V and 2 bases from J, with 8 bases in between. DNA of the CDR3: TGCGCCAGCAGCCACCCCCAAACCTACGAGCAGTACTTC. It yields the protein CASSHPQTYEQYF.

The table lists this clonotype with many counts. Just one base apart from a much larger clone, this may be a read error. The gene calls are TRBV2 and TRBJ2-7; a possible D gene is TRBD2 (5 bases). There are 12 residues in the CDR3. The germline V gene has CDR1 SNHLY and CDR2 FYNNEI. V was shortened by 0 bases and J by 5 bases, with 5 bases between the two germline ends. CDR3 coding DNA: TGTGCCAGCAGTGAAGCGCGGGACGAGCAGTACTTC. Protein product: CASSEARDEQYF.

The V and J genes are TRBV7-9 and TRBJ1-2; D not certain. CDR3 length: 12 residues. V lost 5 bases to trimming and J lost 4 bases, with 8 bases between them. CDR1 and CDR2 from the germline V gene are SEHNR and FQNEAQ (reference sequence). CDR3 in amino acids: CASSASVYGYTF. CDR3 nucleotides: TGTGCCAGCAGCGCCTCCGTCTATGGCTACACCTTC.

CDR3 residues: CSVPAGGLSGANVLTF. The CDR3 nucleotides are TGCAGCGTTCCAGCGGGGGGGCTCTCTGGGGCCAACGTCCTGACTTTC. The chain couples TRBV29-1 to TRBJ2-6; 10 positions agree with TRBD2. V trimming: 5 bases; J trimming: 0 bases; junction bases outside the gene matches: 4. CDR3 length: 16 amino acids. Looked up from germline, CDR1 is SQVTM and CDR2 is ANQGSEA.

This clonotype showed up many times. The chain uses TRBV19 and TRBJ2-7; TRBD2 agrees at 8 bases. The CDR3 covers 13 residues. CDR1 and CDR2 (germline): LNHDA, SQIVND (reference sequence). J gave up 3 bases and V 5 bases, and 3 bases lay outside the gene matches. CDR3 bases: TGTGCCAGTAGTTGGCTAGCGGGCTACGAGCAGTACTTC. Translated: CASSWLAGYEQYF. The complete variable domain, with remaining parts taken from reference TRBV19 and TRBJ2-7, reads DGGITQSPKYLFRKEGQNVTLSCEQNLNHDAMYWYRQDPGQGLRLIYYSQIVNDFQKGDIAEGYSVSREKKESFPLTVTSAQKNPTAFYLCASSWLAGYEQYFGPGTRLTVT.

V and J are TRBV9 and TRBJ2-3; D is uncertain. The CDR3 runs to 13 residues. The germline V and J ends were trimmed by 0 bases and 2 bases, with 4 bases remaining between them. CDR1 is SGDLS, CDR2 YYNGEE, per germline. Written as DNA, the CDR3 is TGTGCCAGCAGCGTAGACTCCACAGATACGCAGTATTTT. As protein: CASSVDSTDTQYF.

This clonotype was picked up a small number of times. CDR3 amino acids: CASSVDRETEAFF. CDR3 coding DNA: TGTGCCAGCAGTGTTGACAGGGAGACTGAAGCTTTCTTT. The chain carries TRBV2 and TRBJ1-1; the match to TRBD1 covers 7 bases. The V gene's germline CDR1 is SNHLY and CDR2 FYNNEI. The CDR3 has 13 residues. The ends lost 4 bases at V and 5 bases at J; junction bases unmatched: 4.

This clonotype has a count of ten or more. The gene calls are TRBV4-1 and TRBJ1-5, with D perhaps TRBD1 (5 bases). Trimming left V 4 bases short and J 2 bases short, with 15 bases between. CDR1 is MGHRA, CDR2 YSYEKL, per germline. There are 16 residues in the CDR3. The CDR3 loop reads CASSLGGPLGNQPQHF. The CDR3 DNA sequence: TGCGCCAGCAGCCTCGGGGGACCTTTGGGCAATCAGCCCCAGCATTTT.

CDR3 residues: CASSQDLVRTPLTGELFF. CDR3 nucleotides: TGCGCCAGCAGCCAAGATTTAGTGCGGACCCCGCTTACCGGGGAGCTGTTTTTT. The genes are TRBV4-1 and TRBJ2-2; D uncertain. The length of the CDR3 is 18 residues. V was pared by 0 bases and J by 5 bases, with 19 bases between. Germline CDR1 and CDR2: MGHRA and YSYEKL.

The sample holds many counts of this clonotype. This may be a read error, as it is one base from a much larger clone. The V and J genes are TRBV28 and TRBJ2-5; D ambiguous. The V end lost 6 bases, the J end lost 3 bases, and 2 bases lay between the germline ends. The germline CDR1 and CDR2 sequences are MDHEN and SYDVKM. The CDR3 runs 10 residues. CDR3 coding DNA: TGTGCCAGCAGCAAAGAGACCCAGTACTTC. Encoded protein: CASSKETQYF.

This chain uses TRBV7-9 with TRBJ1-2; no reliable D call. V lost 0 bases to trimming and J lost 7 bases, with 12 bases between them. Germline V lookup: CDR1 SEHNR, CDR2 FQNEAQ (reference sequence). CDR3 size: 14 residues. The DNA of the CDR3 is TGTGCCAGCAGCTTAGCCCCCCGAGAGGCTGGCTACACCTTC. As protein: CASSLAPREAGYTF.

On this clonotype itself: One junction end does not reproduce the germline sequence, and a read error may be involved. V and J are TRBV12-3 or TRBV12-4 and TRBJ2-6; 11 nucleotides agree with TRBD2. The CDR3 sequence is 15 residues long. The CDR3 sequence is CASSEETSGAHVLTF. The CDR3 nucleotides read TGTGCCAGCAGCGAAGAGACTAGCGGGGCCCACGTCCTGACTTTC.